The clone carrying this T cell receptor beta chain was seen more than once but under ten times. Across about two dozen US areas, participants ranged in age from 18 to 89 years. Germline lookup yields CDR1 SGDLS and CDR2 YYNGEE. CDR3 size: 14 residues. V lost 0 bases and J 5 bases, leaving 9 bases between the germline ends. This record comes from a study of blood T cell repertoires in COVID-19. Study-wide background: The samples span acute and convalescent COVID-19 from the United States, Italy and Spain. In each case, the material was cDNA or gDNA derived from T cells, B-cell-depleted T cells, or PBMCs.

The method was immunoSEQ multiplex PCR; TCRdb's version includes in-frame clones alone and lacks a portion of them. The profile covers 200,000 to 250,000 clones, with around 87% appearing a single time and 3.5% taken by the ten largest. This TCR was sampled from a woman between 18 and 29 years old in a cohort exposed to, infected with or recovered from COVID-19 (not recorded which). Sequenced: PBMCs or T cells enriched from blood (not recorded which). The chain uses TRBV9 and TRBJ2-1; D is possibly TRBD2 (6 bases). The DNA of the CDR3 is TGTGCCAGCAGCGTAGCCGGGAGCAACAATGAGCAGTTCTTC. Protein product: CASSVAGSNNEQFF.